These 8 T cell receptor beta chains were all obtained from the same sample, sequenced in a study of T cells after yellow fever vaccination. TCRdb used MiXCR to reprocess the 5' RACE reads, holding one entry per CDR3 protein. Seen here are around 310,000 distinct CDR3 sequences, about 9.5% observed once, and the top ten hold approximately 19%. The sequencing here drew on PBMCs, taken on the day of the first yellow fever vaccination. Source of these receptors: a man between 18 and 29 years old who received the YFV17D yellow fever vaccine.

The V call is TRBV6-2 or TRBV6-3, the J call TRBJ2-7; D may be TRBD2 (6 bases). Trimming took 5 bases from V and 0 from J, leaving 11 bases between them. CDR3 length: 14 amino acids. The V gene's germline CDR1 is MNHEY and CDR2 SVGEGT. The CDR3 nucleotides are TGTGCCAGCAGTGGGGGACTGCACTCCTACGAGCAGTACTTC. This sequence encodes CASSGGLHSYEQYF.

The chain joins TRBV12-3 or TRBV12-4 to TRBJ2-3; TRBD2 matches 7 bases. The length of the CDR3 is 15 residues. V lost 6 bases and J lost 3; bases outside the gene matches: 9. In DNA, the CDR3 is TGTGCCAGCAGCCGGGCTGGCGGGGGAACAGATACGCAGTATTTT. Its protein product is CASSRAGGGTDTQYF.

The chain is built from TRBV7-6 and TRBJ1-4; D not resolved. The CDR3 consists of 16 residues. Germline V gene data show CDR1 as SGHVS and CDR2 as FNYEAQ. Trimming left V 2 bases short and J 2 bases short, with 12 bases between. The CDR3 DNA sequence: TGTGCCAGCAGCTTATCGGGGATGGCGACTAATGAAAAACTGTTTTTT. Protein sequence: CASSLSGMATNEKLFF.

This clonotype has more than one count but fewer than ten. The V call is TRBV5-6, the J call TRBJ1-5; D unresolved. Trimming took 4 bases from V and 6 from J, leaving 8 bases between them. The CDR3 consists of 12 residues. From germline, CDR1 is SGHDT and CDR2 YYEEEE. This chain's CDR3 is CASSAGSQPQHF. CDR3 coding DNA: TGTGCCAGCAGCGCCGGGAGTCAGCCCCAGCATTTT.

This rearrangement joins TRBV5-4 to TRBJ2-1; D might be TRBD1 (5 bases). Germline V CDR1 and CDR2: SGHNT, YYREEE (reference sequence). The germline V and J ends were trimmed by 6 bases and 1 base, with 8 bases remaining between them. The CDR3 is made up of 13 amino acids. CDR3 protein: CASKGDSYNEQFF. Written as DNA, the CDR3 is TGTGCCAGCAAAGGGGATTCCTACAATGAGCAGTTCTTC.

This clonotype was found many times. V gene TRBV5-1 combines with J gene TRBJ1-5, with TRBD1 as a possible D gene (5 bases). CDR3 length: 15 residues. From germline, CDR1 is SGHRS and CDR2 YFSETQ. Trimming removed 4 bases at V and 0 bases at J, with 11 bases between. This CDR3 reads CASSPGQNSNQPQHF. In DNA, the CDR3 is TGCGCCAGCAGCCCCGGACAAAATAGCAATCAGCCCCAGCATTTT.

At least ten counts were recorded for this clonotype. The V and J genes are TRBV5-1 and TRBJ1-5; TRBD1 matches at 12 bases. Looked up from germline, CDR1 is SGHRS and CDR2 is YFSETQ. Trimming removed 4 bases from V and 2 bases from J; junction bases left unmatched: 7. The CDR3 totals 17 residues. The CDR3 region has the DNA TGCGCCAGCAGCCCGGGACAGGGGGCGCCCGGCAATCAGCCCCAGCATTTT. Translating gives CASSPGQGAPGNQPQHF.

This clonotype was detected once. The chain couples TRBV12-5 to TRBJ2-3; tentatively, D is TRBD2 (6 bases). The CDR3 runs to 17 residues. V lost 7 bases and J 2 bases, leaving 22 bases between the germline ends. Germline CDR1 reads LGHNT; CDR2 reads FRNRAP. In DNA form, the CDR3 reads TGTGCTAGTGCTCTCACTGGCCGCGGGGCACTCACAGATACGCAGTATTTT. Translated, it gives CASALTGRGALTDTQYF. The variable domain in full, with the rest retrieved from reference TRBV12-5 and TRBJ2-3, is DARVTQTPRHKVTEMGQEVTMRCQPILGHNTVFWYRQTMMQGLELLAYFRNRAPLDDSGMPKDRFSAEMPDATLATLKIQPSEPRDSAVYFCASALTGRGALTDTQYFGPGTRLTVL.